A single T cell receptor (beta chain) is shown here with its context. The specificity of this receptor is unknown. Base-call qualities are not available, and no considerably larger clone is one nucleotide away. Patients with a history of autoimmune disease or receiving systemic immunosuppression were excluded from the trial. Peripheral blood for TCR sequencing was collected from all dose cohorts at baseline, on cycle 4 day 1, and on cycle 7 day 1. The samples were taken from a phase I, first-in-human, multicenter, open-label dose-escalation trial of ivuxolimab. Adults with locally advanced or metastatic melanoma, renal cell carcinoma, hepatocellular carcinoma or head and neck squamous cell carcinoma were enrolled in the trial. Before TCR sequencing, CD4+ and CD8+ T cells were separately sorted from peripheral blood. This specimen belongs to a study of OX40 agonist ivuxolimab in advanced cancers. The study in broad terms: Ivuxolimab was a fully human IgG2 agonistic monoclonal antibody targeting the costimulatory receptor OX40 (CD134). Intravenous ivuxolimab was administered to patients every 2 weeks at six dose levels: 0.01, 0.1, 0.3, 1.5, 3 and 10 mg/kg. Of the roughly 50 dose-escalation patients, hepatocellular carcinoma was present in approximately 20, melanoma in some 15, renal cell carcinoma in 9 and head and neck cancer in 9. In the dose-escalation cohort, 75% to 90% of patients were male, and the mean age was 60 years with a range of roughly 23 to 79. Patients were allowed to have had prior anti-PD-1, anti-PD-L1 or anti-CTLA-4 therapy, and 40% to 45% of the dose-escalation patients had been treated with checkpoint inhibitors. Partial responses were achieved by three dose-escalation patients, of whom one had hepatocellular carcinoma and two had cutaneous melanoma. Peripheral TCRbeta sequencing aimed to test whether ivuxolimab altered TCR sequence diversity and caused clonal T-cell expansion. The paper reports the monotherapy dose-escalation portion (N of about 50 patients) of the phase I ivuxolimab trial. What the work shows at the level of the full study, not this receptor alone: Low levels of normalized T-cell clonal expansion were also shown by some nonresponding patients. Antigen specificity was not determined for the clonally expanded peripheral T cells. After ivuxolimab, more expanded clones were found on average in CD8+ T cells than in CD4+ T cells. At doses of 0.1 to 3.0 mg/kg, clonal expansion of both CD4+ and CD8+ T cells in blood was seen between baseline and week 6. In the 0.1-3.0 mg/kg groups, partial responders had among the lowest normalized peripheral clonal expansion, particularly in CD8+ T cells.

The CDR3 starts with the cysteine, ends with the phenylalanine, and has 16 residues. This entry keeps only the CDR3 DNA: 48 bases, framed from base 1. CDR1 and CDR2, looked up from the germline V gene, are MNHEY and SVGAGI. V is cut by 0 bases and J by 4 bases, and the space between the germline ends is 13 bases. Genomic DNA was extracted from sorted cells for sequencing of the TCRbeta CDR3 region. The immunoSEQ Assay was used to sequence the TCRbeta CDR3 regions. TCRdb's version of the immuneACCESS table is confined to in-frame rearrangements and falls short of the full clone set. An unresolved V gene accounts for under half of the shortfall where checked; the remainder is of unknown origin. Present in this sample are about 150,000 clones, 94% of which were seen just once. 0.31% of the sample rests with the top ten.

The V and J genes are TRBV6-5 and TRBJ2-1; a tentative D match to TRBD2 spans 5 bases. Sequenced here: CD4+ or CD8+ T cells sorted from blood, sampled in a trial of the OX40 agonist ivuxolimab. This clonotype was obtained from an adult with an advanced solid tumor such as melanoma, head and neck, liver or kidney cancer. Here the CDR3 is given as CASSYSATSGYNEQFF. The bases are TGTGCCAGCAGTTACTCCGCTACTAGTGGTTACAATGAGCAGTTCTTC.